The sequence of this TCR beta chain was determined in a study of Ad26.COV2.S vaccination and SARS-CoV-2 variants. Broader study findings: Reports say spike-specific CD8+ and CD4+ T cell responses covered substantial breadth after vaccination. Non-spike TCR breadth did not differ much between vaccine and placebo recipients. Among vaccine recipients, spike-specific TCR breadth exceeded that of placebo recipients.

Notes on this clone: Its antigen is still unknown.

Profiling relied on immunoSEQ multiplex PCR, and the TCRdb table lists in-frame clones only, not all of them. Of 350,000 to 450,000 clones in the sample, roughly nine tenths are singletons; the top ten hold 3.5% to 4.5%. The CDR3 spans 15 residues. After removal of 10 bases from V and 2 bases from J, the junction contained 12 bases not matched to a gene. Per germline, CDR1 ENHRY and CDR2 SYGVKD. This sequence originates from a human donor who had recovered from COVID-19. This sequence joins TRBV10-3 and TRBJ2-3; TRBD1 aligns across 7 bases. This specimen was peripheral blood, taken after recovery from COVID-19. CDR3 in DNA: TGTGCCACCGCTAGGGTCCAGGGGGACACAGATACGCAGTATTTT. This sequence encodes CATARVQGDTDTQYF.